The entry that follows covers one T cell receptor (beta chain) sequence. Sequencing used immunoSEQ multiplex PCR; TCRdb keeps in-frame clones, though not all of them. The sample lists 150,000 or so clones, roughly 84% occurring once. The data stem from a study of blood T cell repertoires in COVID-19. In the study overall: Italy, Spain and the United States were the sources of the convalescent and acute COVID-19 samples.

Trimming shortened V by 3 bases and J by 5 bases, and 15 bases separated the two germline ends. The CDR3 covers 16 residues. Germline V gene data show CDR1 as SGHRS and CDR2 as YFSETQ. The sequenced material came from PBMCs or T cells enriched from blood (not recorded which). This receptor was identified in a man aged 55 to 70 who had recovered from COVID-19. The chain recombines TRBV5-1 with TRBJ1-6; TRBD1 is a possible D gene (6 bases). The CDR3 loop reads CASSSSYRADNSPLHF. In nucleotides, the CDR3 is TGCGCCAGCAGCTCGTCCTACAGGGCCGATAATTCACCCCTCCACTTT.